This is a list of T cell receptor beta chains from one sample in a study of siplizumab effects on memory and regulatory T cells. Here immunoSEQ multiplex PCR was the method, and the copy in TCRdb shows in-frame clones only, minus some. The sample lists about 110,000 clones, just over 90% seen once, with 0.75% in the top ten. The specimen sequenced was Tregs sorted from blood. The receptor set was obtained from a human donor in good health. The CDR3 runs from the conserved cysteine through the conserved F or W. Size is omitted from some rows. Given values are once, few, many or a class for expanded clones.

clone_size: -
j_call: TRBJ2-7
v_call: TRBV7-9
cdr3_aa: CASSLKGSHEQYF

clone_size: once
j_call: TRBJ2-3
v_call: TRBV19
cdr3_aa: CASSYGGTTDTQYF

clone_size: -
j_call: TRBJ2-5
v_call: TRBV5-6
cdr3_aa: CASSWGGTGTQYF

clone_size: -
j_call: TRBJ1-5
v_call: TRBV5-1
cdr3_aa: CASRLGDKGNQPQHF

clone_size: few
j_call: TRBJ2-2
v_call: TRBV27
cdr3_aa: CASGDTGELFF

clone_size: -
j_call: TRBJ2-5
v_call: TRBV6-4
cdr3_aa: CASSSYAGSGETQYF

clone_size: -
j_call: TRBJ2-3
v_call: TRBV4-1
cdr3_aa: CASSLRRAPSTDTQYF

clone_size: -
j_call: TRBJ2-6
v_call: TRBV18
cdr3_aa: CASSPGLGANVLTF

clone_size: -
j_call: TRBJ2-1
v_call: TRBV6-1
cdr3_aa: CASRLRGGYNEQFF

clone_size: -
j_call: TRBJ1-2
v_call: TRBV6-1
cdr3_aa: CASGGDRAGGSYGYTF

clone_size: -
j_call: TRBJ2-4
v_call: TRBV11-2
cdr3_aa: CASSVGTGGLAKNIQYF

clone_size: -
j_call: TRBJ2-1
v_call: TRBV27
cdr3_aa: CASSPGPYNEQFF

clone_size: -
j_call: TRBJ2-5
v_call: TRBV2
cdr3_aa: CASSPQLGGQETQYF

clone_size: -
j_call: TRBJ1-4
v_call: TRBV6-1
cdr3_aa: CASSNRGEAREKLFF